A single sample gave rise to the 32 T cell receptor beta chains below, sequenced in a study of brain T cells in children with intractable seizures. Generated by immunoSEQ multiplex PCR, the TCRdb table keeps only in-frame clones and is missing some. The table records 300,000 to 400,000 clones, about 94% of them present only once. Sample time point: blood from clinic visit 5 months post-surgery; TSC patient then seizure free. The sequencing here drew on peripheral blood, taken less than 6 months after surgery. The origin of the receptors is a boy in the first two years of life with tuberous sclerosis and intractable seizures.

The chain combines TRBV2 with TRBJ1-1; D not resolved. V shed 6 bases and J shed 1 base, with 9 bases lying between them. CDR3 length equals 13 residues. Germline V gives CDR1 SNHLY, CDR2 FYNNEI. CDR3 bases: TGTGCCAGCAGACAAGGATCGAACACTGAAGCTTTCTTT. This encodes CASRQGSNTEAFF.

The CDR3: CASSVTSGIRQFF. The CDR3 DNA sequence: TGTGCCAGCAGCGTGACTAGCGGGATACGGCAGTTCTTC. The genes are TRBV9 and TRBJ2-1; 11 bases map to TRBD2. V was clipped by 2 bases and J by 12 bases; unmatched bases: 4. Germline loops: CDR1 SGDLS, CDR2 YYNGEE. This CDR3 spans 13 amino acids. The full variable domain, rest sourced from reference TRBV9 and TRBJ2-1, is DSGVTQTPKHLITATGQRVTLRCSPRSGDLSVYWYQQSLDQGLQFLIQYYNGEERAKGNILERFSAQQFPDLHSELNLSSLELGDSALYFCASSVTSGIRQFFGPGTRLTVL.

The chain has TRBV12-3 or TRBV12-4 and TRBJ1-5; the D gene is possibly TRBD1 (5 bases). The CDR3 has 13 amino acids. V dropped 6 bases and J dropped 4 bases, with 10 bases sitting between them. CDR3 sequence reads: CASSPQVNQPQHF. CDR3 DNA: TGTGCCAGCAGCCCACAGGTTAATCAGCCCCAGCATTTT.

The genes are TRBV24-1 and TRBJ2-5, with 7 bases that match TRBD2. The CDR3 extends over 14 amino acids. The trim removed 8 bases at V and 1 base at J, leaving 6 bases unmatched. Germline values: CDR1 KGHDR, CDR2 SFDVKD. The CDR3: CATTPGTTQETQYF. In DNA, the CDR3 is TGTGCCACCACACCGGGGACTACCCAAGAGACCCAGTACTTC.

CDR3 sequence: CASKTPGQVSYNEQFF. As DNA, the CDR3 is TGTGCCAGTAAAACTCCGGGACAGGTCTCCTACAATGAGCAGTTCTTC. This chain uses TRBV19 with TRBJ2-1, with 8 bases lining up with TRBD1. This CDR3 is built from 16 residues. Germline V gives CDR1 LNHDA, CDR2 SQIVND (reference sequence). J lost 0 bases, V lost 7 bases, and 8 bases had no gene match.

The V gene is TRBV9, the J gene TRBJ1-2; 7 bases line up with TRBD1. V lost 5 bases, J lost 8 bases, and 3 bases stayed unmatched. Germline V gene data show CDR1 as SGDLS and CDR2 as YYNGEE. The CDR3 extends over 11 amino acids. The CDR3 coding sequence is TGTGCCAGCAGGACAGGGAACGGCTACACCTTC. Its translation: CASRTGNGYTF.

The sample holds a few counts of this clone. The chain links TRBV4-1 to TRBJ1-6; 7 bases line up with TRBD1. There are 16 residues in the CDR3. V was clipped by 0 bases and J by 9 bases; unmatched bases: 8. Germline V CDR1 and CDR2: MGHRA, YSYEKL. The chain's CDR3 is CASSQDGRTGSSPLHF. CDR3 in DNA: TGCGCCAGCAGCCAAGATGGGAGGACAGGTAGTTCACCCCTCCACTTT.

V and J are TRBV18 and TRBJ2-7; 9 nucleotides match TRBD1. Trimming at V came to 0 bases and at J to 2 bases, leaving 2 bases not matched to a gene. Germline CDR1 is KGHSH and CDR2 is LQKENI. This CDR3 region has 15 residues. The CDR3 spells CASSPPGQGPYEQYF. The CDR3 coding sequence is TGTGCCAGCTCACCACCGGGACAGGGTCCCTACGAGCAGTACTTC.

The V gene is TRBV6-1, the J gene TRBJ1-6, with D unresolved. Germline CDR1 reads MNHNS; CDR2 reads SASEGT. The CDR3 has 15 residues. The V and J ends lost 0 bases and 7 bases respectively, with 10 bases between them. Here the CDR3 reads CASSEAVGWNSPLHF. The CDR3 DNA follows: TGTGCCAGCAGTGAAGCGGTAGGGTGGAATTCACCCCTCCACTTT.

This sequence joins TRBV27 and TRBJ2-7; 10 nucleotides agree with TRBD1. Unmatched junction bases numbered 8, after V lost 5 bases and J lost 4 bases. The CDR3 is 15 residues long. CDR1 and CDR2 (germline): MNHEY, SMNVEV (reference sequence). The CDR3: CASSPWDRGGYEQYF. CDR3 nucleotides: TGTGCCAGCAGTCCCTGGGACAGGGGAGGGTACGAGCAGTACTTC.

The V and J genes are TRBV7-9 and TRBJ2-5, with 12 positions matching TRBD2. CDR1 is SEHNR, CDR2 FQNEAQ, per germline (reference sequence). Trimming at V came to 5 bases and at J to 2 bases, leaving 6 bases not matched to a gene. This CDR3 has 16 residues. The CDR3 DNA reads TGTGCCAGCAGCCCCCGACTAGCGGGAGTGCAAGAGACCCAGTACTTC. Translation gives CASSPRLAGVQETQYF.

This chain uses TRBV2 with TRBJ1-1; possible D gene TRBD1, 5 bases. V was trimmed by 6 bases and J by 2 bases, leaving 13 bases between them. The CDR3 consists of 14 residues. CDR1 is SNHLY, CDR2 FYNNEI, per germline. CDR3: CASRWDVRNTEAFF. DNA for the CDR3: TGTGCCAGCAGGTGGGACGTTCGAAACACTGAAGCTTTCTTT.

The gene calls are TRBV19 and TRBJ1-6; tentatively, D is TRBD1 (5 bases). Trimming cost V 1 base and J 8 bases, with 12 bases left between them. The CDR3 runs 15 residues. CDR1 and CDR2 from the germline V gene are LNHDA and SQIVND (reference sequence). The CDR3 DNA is TGTGCCAGTAGTATAGGGCAGGGAGGCGATTCACCCCTCCACTTT. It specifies CASSIGQGGDSPLHF.

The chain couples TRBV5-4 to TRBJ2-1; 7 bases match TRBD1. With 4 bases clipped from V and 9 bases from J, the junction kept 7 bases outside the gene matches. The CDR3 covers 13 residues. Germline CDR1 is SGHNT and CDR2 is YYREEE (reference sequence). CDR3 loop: CASSVGQESEQFF. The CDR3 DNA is TGTGCCAGCAGCGTTGGACAGGAGAGTGAGCAGTTCTTC.

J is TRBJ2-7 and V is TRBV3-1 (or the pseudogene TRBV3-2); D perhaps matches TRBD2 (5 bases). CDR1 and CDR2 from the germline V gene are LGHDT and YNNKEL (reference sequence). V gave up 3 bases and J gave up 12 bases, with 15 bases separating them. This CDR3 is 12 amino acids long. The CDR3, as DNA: TGTGCCAGCAGCCACCACGGACTGCCTAGGTACTTC. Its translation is CASSHHGLPRYF.

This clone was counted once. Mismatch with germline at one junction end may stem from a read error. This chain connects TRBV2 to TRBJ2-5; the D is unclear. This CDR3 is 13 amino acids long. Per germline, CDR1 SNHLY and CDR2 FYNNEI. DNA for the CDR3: TGTGCCAGCAGTCCTGTGCTGCAAGGGACCCAGTACTTC. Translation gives CASSPVLQGTQYF.

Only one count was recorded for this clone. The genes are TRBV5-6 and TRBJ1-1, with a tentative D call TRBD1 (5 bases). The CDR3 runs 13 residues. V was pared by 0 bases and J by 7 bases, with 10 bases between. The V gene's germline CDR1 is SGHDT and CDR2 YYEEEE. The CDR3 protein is CASSLVGPGEAFF. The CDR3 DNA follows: TGTGCCAGCAGCTTGGTGGGGCCCGGTGAAGCTTTCTTT.

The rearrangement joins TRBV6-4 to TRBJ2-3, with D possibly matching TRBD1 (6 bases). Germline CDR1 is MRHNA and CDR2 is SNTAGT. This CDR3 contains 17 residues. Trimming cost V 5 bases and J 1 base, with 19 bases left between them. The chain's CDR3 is CASSNIIRDICTDTQYF. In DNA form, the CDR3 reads TGTGCCAGCAGTAACATAATCCGGGACATTTGCACAGATACGCAGTATTTT.

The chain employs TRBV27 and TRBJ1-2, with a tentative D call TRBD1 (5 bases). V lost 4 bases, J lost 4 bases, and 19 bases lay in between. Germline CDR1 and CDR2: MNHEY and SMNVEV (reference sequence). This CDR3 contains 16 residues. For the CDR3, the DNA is TGTGCCAGCAGTTCCCCGGGCCGGGGGGGGTTCTATGGCTACACCTTC. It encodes CASSSPGRGGFYGYTF.

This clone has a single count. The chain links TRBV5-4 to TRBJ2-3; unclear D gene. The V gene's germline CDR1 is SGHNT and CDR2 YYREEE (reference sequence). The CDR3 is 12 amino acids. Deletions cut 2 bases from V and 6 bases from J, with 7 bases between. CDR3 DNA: TGTGCCAGCAGCTTTTCAATGGATACGCAGTATTTT. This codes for CASSFSMDTQYF.

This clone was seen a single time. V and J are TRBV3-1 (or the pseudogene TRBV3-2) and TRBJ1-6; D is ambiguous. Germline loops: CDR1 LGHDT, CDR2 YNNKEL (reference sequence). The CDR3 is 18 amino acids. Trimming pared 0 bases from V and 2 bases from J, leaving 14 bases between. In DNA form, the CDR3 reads TGTGCCAGCAGCCAAGATGAGGACCGCGGGCCCTATAATTCACCCCTCCACTTT. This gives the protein CASSQDEDRGPYNSPLHF.

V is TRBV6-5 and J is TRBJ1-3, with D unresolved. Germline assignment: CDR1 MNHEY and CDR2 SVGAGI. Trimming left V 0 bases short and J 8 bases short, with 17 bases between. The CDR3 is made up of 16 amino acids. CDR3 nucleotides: TGTGCCAGCAGTTACTCTACATCGGGCGGGTCTTACACCATATATTTT. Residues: CASSYSTSGGSYTIYF.

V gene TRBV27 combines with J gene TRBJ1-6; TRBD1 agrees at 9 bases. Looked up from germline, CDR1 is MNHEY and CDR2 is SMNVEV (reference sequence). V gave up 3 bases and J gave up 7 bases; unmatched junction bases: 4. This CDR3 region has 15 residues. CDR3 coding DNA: TGTGCCAGCAGTTTTAGGGACAGGGTAAATTCACCCCTCCACTTT. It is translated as CASSFRDRVNSPLHF.

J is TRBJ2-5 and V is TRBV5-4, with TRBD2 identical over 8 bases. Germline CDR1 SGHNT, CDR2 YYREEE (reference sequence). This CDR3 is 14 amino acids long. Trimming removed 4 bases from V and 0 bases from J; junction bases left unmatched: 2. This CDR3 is CASSPGGYQETQYF. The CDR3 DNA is TGTGCCAGCAGCCCGGGGGGGTACCAAGAGACCCAGTACTTC. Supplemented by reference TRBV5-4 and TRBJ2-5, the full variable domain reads ETGVTQSPTHLIKTRGQQVTLRCSSQSGHNTVSWYQQALGQGPQFIFQYYREEENGRGNFPPRFSGLQFPNYSSELNVNALELDDSALYLCASSPGGYQETQYFGPGTRLLVL.

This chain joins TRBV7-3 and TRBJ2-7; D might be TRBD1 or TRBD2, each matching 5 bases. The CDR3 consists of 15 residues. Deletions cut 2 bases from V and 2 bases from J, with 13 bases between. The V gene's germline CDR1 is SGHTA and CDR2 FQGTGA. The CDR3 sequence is CASSLYSGRTYEQYF. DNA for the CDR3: TGTGCCAGCAGCTTATACTCGGGACGGACCTACGAGCAGTACTTC.

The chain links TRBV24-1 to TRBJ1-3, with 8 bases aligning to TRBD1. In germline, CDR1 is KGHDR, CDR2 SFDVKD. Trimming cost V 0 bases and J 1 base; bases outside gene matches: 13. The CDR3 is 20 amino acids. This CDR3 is CATSDLPLGQGPRSGNTIYF. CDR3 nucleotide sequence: TGTGCCACCAGTGATTTGCCTCTCGGACAGGGACCAAGGTCTGGAAACACCATATATTTT.

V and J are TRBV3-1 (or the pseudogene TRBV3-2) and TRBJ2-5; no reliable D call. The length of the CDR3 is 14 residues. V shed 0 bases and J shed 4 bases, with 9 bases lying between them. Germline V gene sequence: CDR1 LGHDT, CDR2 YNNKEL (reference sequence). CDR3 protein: CASSQDFVGETQYF. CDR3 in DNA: TGTGCCAGCAGCCAAGATTTCGTCGGAGAGACCCAGTACTTC.

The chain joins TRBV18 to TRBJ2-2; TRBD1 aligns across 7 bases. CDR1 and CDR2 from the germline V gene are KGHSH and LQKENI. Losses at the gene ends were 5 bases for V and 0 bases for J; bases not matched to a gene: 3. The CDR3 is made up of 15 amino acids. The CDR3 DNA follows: TGTGCCAGCTCATCCGGGACAGCGAACACCGGGGAGCTGTTTTTT. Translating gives CASSSGTANTGELFF.

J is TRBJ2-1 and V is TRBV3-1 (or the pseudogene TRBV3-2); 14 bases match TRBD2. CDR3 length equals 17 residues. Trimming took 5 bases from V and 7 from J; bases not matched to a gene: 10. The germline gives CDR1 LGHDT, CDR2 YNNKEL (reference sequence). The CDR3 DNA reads TGTGCCAGCAGCTATGGGACTAGCGGGAGCAGATTTAATGAGCAGTTCTTC. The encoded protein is CASSYGTSGSRFNEQFF.

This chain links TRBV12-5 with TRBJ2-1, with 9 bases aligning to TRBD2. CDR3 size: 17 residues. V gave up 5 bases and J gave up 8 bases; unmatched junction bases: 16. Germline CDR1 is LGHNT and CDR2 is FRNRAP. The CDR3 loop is CASGPLAGLLPFDEQFF. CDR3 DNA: TGTGCTAGTGGTCCCCTAGCGGGATTGCTCCCCTTCGATGAGCAGTTCTTC.

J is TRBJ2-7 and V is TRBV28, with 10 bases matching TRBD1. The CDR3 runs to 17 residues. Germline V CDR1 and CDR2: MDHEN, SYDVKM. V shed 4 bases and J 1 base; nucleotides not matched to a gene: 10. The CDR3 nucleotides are TGTGCCAGCAGTTCCCCCCGACGGACAGGGGGGTCCTACGAGCAGTACTTC. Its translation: CASSSPRRTGGSYEQYF.

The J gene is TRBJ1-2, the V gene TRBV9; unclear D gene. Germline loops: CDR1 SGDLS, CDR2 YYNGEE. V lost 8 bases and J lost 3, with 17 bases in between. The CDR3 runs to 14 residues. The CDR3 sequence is CASSSDGPDYGYTF. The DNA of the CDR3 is TGTGCCAGTTCGTCCGATGGGCCAGACTATGGCTACACCTTC.